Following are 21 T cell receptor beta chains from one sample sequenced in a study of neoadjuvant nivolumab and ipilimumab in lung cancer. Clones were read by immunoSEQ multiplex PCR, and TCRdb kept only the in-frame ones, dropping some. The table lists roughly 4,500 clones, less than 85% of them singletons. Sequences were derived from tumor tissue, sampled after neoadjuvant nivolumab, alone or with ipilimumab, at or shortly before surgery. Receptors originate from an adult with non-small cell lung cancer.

CDR3 sequence: CSVGAGGRNQPQHF. The CDR3 coding sequence is TGCAGCGTCGGAGCAGGGGGTCGCAATCAGCCCCAGCATTTT. This chain connects TRBV29-1 to TRBJ1-5; 7 nucleotides agree with TRBD1. V lost 6 bases, J lost 2 bases, and 7 bases stayed unmatched. The CDR3 loop spans 14 amino acids. Germline V gene data show CDR1 as SQVTM and CDR2 as ANQGSEA.

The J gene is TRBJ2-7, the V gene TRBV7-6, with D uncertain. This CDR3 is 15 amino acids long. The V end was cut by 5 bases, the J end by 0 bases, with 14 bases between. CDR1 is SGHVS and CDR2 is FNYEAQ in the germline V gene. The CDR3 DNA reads TGTGCCAGCAGCCTCGGAACAGAATACTCCTACGAGCAGTACTTC. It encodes CASSLGTEYSYEQYF.

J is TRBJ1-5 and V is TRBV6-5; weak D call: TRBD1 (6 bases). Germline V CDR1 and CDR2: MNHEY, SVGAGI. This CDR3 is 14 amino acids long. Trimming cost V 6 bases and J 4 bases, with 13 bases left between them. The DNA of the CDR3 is TGTGCCAGCAGAGGGACATTGGGGAATCAGCCCCAGCATTTT. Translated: CASRGTLGNQPQHF.

Here the CDR3 reads CAISDGAGTNTEAFF. The CDR3 DNA sequence: TGTGCCATCAGTGATGGTGCAGGGACGAACACTGAAGCTTTCTTT. The chain links TRBV10-3 to TRBJ1-1, with D tentatively TRBD1 (5 bases). CDR1 ENHRY and CDR2 SYGVKD come from the germline V gene. The CDR3 is 15 residues long. V was pared by 3 bases and J by 1 base, with 12 bases between.

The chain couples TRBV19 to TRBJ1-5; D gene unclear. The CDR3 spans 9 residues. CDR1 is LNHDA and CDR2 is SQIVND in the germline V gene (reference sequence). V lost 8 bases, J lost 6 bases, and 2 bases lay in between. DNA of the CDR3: TGTGCCAGTGGTCAGCCCCAGCATTTT. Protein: CASGQPQHF.

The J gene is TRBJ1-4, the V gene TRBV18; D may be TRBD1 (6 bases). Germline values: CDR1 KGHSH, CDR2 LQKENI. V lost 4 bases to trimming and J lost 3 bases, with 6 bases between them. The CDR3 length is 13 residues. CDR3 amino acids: CASSQGANEKLFF. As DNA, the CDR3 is TGTGCCAGCTCACAGGGGGCTAATGAAAAACTGTTTTTT.

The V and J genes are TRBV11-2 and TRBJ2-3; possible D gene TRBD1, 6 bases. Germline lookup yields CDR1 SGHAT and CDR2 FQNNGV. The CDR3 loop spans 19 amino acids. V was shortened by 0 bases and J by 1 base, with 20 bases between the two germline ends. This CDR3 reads CASSLDLGGAGEGTDTQYF. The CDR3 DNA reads TGTGCCAGCAGCTTAGATTTGGGTGGGGCAGGGGAAGGCACAGATACGCAGTATTTT.

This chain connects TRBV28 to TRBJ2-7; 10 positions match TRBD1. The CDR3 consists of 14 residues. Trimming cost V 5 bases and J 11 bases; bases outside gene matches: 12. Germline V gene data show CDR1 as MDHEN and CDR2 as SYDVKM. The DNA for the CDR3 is TGTGCCAGCAGTGGGTTGGGACAGGGGACGATGGAGTACTTC. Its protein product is CASSGLGQGTMEYF. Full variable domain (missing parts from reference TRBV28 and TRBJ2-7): DVKVTQSSRYLVKRTGEKVFLECVQDMDHENMFWYRQDPGLGLRLIYFSYDVKMKEKGDIPEGYSVSREKKERFSLILESASTNQTSMYLCASSGLGQGTMEYFGPGTRLTVT.

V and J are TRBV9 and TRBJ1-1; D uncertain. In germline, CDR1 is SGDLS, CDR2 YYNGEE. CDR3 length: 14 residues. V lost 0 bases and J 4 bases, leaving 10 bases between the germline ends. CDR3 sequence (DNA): TGTGCCAGCAGCGTAGACGGGAGGAGCACTGAAGCTTTCTTT. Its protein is CASSVDGRSTEAFF.

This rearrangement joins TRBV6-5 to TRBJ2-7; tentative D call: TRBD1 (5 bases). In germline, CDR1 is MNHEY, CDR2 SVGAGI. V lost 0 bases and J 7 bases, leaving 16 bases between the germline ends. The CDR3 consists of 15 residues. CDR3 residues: CASSYSRQSLGEQYF. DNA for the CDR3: TGTGCCAGCAGTTACTCGAGACAGTCTCTGGGTGAGCAGTACTTC.

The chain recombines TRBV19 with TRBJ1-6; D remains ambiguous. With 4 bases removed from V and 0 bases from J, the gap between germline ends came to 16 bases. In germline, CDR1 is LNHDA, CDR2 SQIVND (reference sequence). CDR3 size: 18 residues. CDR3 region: CASSKNRLESSYNSPLHF. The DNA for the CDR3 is TGTGCCAGTAGTAAGAATCGATTGGAGAGCTCCTATAATTCACCCCTCCACTTT.

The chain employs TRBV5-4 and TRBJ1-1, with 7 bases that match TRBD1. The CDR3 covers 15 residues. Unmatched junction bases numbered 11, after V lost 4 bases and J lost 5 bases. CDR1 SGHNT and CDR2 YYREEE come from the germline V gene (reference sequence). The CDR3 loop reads CASSPGTVLATEAFF. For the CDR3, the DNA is TGTGCCAGCAGCCCGGGGACAGTTTTGGCAACTGAAGCTTTCTTT. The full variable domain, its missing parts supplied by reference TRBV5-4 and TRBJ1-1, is ETGVTQSPTHLIKTRGQQVTLRCSSQSGHNTVSWYQQALGQGPQFIFQYYREEENGRGNFPPRFSGLQFPNYSSELNVNALELDDSALYLCASSPGTVLATEAFFGQGTRLTVV.

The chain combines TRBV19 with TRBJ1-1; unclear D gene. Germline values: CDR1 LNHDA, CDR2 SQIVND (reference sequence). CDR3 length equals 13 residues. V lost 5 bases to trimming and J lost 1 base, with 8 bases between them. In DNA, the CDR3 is TGTGCCAGTAGTGAGGCTTGGAACACTGAAGCTTTCTTT. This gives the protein CASSEAWNTEAFF. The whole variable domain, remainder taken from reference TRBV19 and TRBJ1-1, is DGGITQSPKYLFRKEGQNVTLSCEQNLNHDAMYWYRQDPGQGLRLIYYSQIVNDFQKGDIAEGYSVSREKKESFPLTVTSAQKNPTAFYLCASSEAWNTEAFFGQGTRLTVV.

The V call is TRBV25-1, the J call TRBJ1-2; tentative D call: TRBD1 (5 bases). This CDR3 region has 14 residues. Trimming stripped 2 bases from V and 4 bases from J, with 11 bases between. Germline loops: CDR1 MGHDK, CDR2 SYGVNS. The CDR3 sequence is CASSENSRVYGYTF. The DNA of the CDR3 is TGTGCCAGCAGTGAAAATAGCAGGGTCTATGGCTACACCTTC.

CDR3 coding DNA: TGTGCCAGCAGTGGGGGGGGCCGGTGGCCCCAGCATTTT. Translating gives CASSGGGRWPQHF. The chain recombines TRBV2 with TRBJ1-5; D is possibly TRBD1 (6 bases). V lost 4 bases and J 9 bases, leaving 13 bases between the germline ends. This CDR3 has 13 amino acids. Germline V lookup: CDR1 SNHLY, CDR2 FYNNEI.

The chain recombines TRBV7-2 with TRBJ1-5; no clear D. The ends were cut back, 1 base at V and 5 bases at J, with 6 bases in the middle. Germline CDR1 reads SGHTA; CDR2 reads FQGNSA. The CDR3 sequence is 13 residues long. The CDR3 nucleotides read TGTGCCAGCAGCTTAGGGAGGGATCAGCCCCAGCATTTT. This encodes CASSLGRDQPQHF.

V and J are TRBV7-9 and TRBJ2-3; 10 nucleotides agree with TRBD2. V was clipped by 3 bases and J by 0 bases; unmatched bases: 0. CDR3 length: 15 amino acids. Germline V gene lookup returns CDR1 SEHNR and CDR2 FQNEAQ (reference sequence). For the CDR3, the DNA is TGTGCCAGCAGCTTTAGCGGGGGGAGCACAGATACGCAGTATTTT. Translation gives CASSFSGGSTDTQYF.

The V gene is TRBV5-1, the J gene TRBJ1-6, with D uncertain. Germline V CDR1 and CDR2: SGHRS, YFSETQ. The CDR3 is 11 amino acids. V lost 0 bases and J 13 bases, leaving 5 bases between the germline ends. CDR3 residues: CASSLGGPLHF. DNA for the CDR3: TGCGCCAGCAGCTTGGGCGGCCCCCTCCACTTT.

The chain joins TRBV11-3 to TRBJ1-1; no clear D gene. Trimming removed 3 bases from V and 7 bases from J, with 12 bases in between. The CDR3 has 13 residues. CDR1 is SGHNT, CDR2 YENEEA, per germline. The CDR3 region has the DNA TGTGCCAGCAGCTTGTCCCCCCGGGGTGAAGCTTTCTTT. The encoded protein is CASSLSPRGEAFF.

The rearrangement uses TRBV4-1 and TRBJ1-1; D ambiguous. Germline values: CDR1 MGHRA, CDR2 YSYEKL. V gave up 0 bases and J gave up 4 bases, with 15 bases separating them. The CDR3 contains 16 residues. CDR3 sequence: CASSQDRLGRGTEAFF. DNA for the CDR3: TGCGCCAGCAGCCAAGATCGACTCGGACGGGGCACTGAAGCTTTCTTT.

In DNA, the CDR3 is TGCAGTGCTAGTGTCTCAGAGGGCTACACCTTC. Residues: CSASVSEGYTF. The chain carries TRBV20-1 and TRBJ1-2; the D is unclear. V was clipped by 3 bases and J by 8 bases, with 10 bases between them. Germline values: CDR1 DFQATT, CDR2 SNEGSKA (reference sequence). The CDR3 totals 11 residues.